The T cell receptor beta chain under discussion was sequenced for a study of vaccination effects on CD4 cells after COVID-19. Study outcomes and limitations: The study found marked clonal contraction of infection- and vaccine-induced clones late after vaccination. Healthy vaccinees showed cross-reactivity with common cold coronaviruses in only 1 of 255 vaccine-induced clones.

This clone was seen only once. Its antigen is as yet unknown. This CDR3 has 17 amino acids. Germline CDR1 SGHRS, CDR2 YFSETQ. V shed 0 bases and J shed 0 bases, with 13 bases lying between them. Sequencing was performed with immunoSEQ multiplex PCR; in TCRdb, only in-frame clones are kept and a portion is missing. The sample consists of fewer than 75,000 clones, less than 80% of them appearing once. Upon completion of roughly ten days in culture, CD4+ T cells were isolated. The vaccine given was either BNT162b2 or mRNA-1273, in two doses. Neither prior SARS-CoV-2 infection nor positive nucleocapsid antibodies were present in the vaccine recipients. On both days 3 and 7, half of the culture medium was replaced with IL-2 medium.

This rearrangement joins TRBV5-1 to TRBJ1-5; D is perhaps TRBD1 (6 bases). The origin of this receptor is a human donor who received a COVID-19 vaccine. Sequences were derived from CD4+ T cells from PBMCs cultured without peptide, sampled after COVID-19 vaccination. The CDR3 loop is CASSLEQGPHSNQPQHF. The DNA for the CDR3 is TGCGCCAGCAGCTTGGAACAGGGTCCCCATAGCAATCAGCCCCAGCATTTT.